These 4 T cell receptor beta chains were all obtained from the same sample, sequenced in a study of cytomegalovirus exposure and HLA in healthy donors. Only in-frame clones appear in the TCRdb table, and some are missing; sequencing was by immunoSEQ multiplex PCR. Among approximately 160,000 clones listed, 84% were seen once. The material sequenced was PBMCs. Every receptor here comes from a man aged 25 to 45 in good health and CMV-seropositive.

This chain connects TRBV5-6 to TRBJ1-2; D is unclear. The CDR3 spans 12 residues. The ends were cut back, 0 bases at V and 10 bases at J, with 10 bases in the middle. The germline CDR1 and CDR2 sequences are SGHDT and YYEEEE. The CDR3 region has the DNA TGTGCCAGCAGCTTGGCAAGAGGGTCCTACACCTTC. It specifies CASSLARGSYTF.

The V and J genes are TRBV7-9 and TRBJ1-2; 7 bases are shared with TRBD1. Germline CDR1 is SEHNR and CDR2 is FQNEAQ (reference sequence). Trimming took 3 bases from V and 4 from J; bases not matched to a gene: 17. CDR3 length: 18 amino acids. This CDR3 is CASSFSTGDFLLLYGYTF. The CDR3, as DNA: TGTGCCAGCAGCTTCTCCACAGGGGACTTTCTATTGCTCTATGGCTACACCTTC.

The chain combines TRBV11-3 with TRBJ2-2; 7 bases map to TRBD1. This CDR3 comprises 14 residues. V lost 5 bases and J lost 6; bases outside the gene matches: 6. The germline gives CDR1 SGHNT, CDR2 YENEEA. The chain's CDR3 is CASSADRVAGELFF. In nucleotides, the CDR3 is TGTGCCAGCAGCGCTGACAGGGTCGCCGGGGAGCTGTTTTTT.

This clone was seen a few times. The V gene is TRBV28, the J gene TRBJ2-7; D not resolved. The CDR3 consists of 12 residues. Trimming took 4 bases from V and 7 from J, leaving 11 bases between them. Germline values: CDR1 MDHEN, CDR2 SYDVKM. The CDR3 nucleotides read TGTGCCAGCAGTTCCAAACTATGGGAGCAGTACTTC. Encoded protein: CASSSKLWEQYF. Variable domain in full (rest from reference TRBV28 and TRBJ2-7): DVKVTQSSRYLVKRTGEKVFLECVQDMDHENMFWYRQDPGLGLRLIYFSYDVKMKEKGDIPEGYSVSREKKERFSLILESASTNQTSMYLCASSSKLWEQYFGPGTRLTVT.